Listed below are T cell receptor beta chains from one sample, sequenced in a study of blood T cell repertoires in COVID-19. Sequenced by immunoSEQ multiplex PCR; TCRdb stores in-frame clones only, minus some. Of 250,000 or so clones listed, 85% to 90% are singletons. Sequences were obtained from PBMCs or T cells enriched from blood (not recorded which). These receptor sequences come from a man aged 40-49 years who had recovered from COVID-19. Both conserved end residues are part of each CDR3. D genes are given only for firm matches. The size entry is marked missing in some rows and otherwise reads once, few, many or a size class.

size	J	V	length	D	DNA	CDR3
.	TRBJ2-2	TRBV15	17	.	TGTGCCACCAGCAGAGATCCCCGCAAGGGGGTTTCCGGGGAGCTGTTTTTT	CATSRDPRKGVSGELFF
.	TRBJ2-7	TRBV21-1	14	.	TGTGCCAGCAGCTTTCGGGACAGCCTCTACGAGCAGTACTTC	CASSFRDSLYEQYF
.	TRBJ1-3	TRBV7-9	16	.	TGTGCCAGCAGCTTAGATAGAGGATTTTCTGGAAACACCATATATTTT	CASSLDRGFSGNTIYF
.	TRBJ2-6	TRBV14	19	TRBD1	TGTGCCAGCAGCCTTCTGCCGGGACAGGGGCAGAGTGGGGCCAACGTCCTGACTTTC	CASSLLPGQGQSGANVLTF
.	TRBJ2-7	TRBV18	14	TRBD1	TGTGCCAGCTCCCAGGGACAGGACTCCTACGAGCAGTACTTC	CASSQGQDSYEQYF
.	TRBJ1-2	TRBV7-9	14	.	TGTGCCAGCAACCGTCGGACAGAAAACTATGGCTACACCTTC	CASNRRTENYGYTF
.	TRBJ1-4	TRBV19	15	.	TGTGCCAGTAGCCCGGTGGTGGCAGGGTATGAAAAACTGTTTTTT	CASSPVVAGYEKLFF
.	TRBJ2-5	TRBV30	14	TRBD1	TGTGCCTGGGCGGGTACAGGGGGCCAAGAGACCCAGTACTTC	CAWAGTGGQETQYF
once	TRBJ1-1	TRBV7-6	15	.	TGTGCCAGCAGCCCCCCCGGTAGAATGAACACTGAAGCTTTCTTT	CASSPPGRMNTEAFF
.	TRBJ2-1	TRBV11-3	12	.	TGTGCCAGCAGCCCGCGGCCCCCGGAGCAGTTCTTC	CASSPRPPEQFF
.	TRBJ1-5	TRBV6-5	14	.	TGTGCCAGCAGGAGAGCAGGGAGCAATCAGCCCCAGCATTTT	CASRRAGSNQPQHF
.	TRBJ2-2	TRBV7-3	13	.	TGTGCCAGCAGTCGGGACACGACCGGGGAGCTGTTTTTT	CASSRDTTGELFF
once	TRBJ2-3	TRBV28	17	TRBD2	TGTGCCAGCAGTTGGACTAGCGGGAGGGCCCCAGCAGATACGCAGTATTTT	CASSWTSGRAPADTQYF
.	TRBJ1-3	TRBV29-1	13	.	TGCAGCGGTGGCGGTGTTCATGGAAACACCATATATTTT	CSGGGVHGNTIYF
.	TRBJ1-5	TRBV21-1	18	.	TGTGCCAGCAGCAACGTTTGCCCAGAAGACTATGACTATCAGCCCCAGCATTTT	CASSNVCPEDYDYQPQHF
once	TRBJ2-7	TRBV11-2	14	TRBD2	TGTGCCAGCAGCTTAGAGGTAGCGGGAAGTGAGCAGTACTTC	CASSLEVAGSEQYF
.	TRBJ1-2	TRBV30	11	TRBD1	TGTGCCTGGGGACAGGGGTATGGCTACACCTTC	CAWGQGYGYTF
.	TRBJ2-1	TRBV30	13	.	TGTGCCTGGAGCAACCTACGCGGCTATGAGCAGTTCTTC	CAWSNLRGYEQFF
.	TRBJ1-6	TRBV28	17	TRBD1	TGTGCCAGCAGTGTAAGGACAGGGGCCTTCACGGACTCACCCCTCCACTTT	CASSVRTGAFTDSPLHF
once	TRBJ2-7	TRBV5-6	17	TRBD2	TGTGCCAGCAGCTCCAGAGCGGGAGGGAAGCTGCGGTACGAGCAGTACTTC	CASSSRAGGKLRYEQYF
.	TRBJ2-7	TRBV4-1	17	.	TGCGCCAGCAGCCAAGATCGGGGGTCTAGCGTCCCCTACGAGCAGTACTTC	CASSQDRGSSVPYEQYF
.	TRBJ2-7	TRBV7-8	13	TRBD1	TGTGCCAGCAGCACAGACAGGGGTGGAGAGCAGTACTTC	CASSTDRGGEQYF
once	TRBJ1-6	TRBV11-2	14	.	TGTGCCAGCAGCTTAGCGGGGTACAATTCACCCCTCCACTTT	CASSLAGYNSPLHF
.	TRBJ1-2	TRBV30	15	TRBD1	TGTGCCTGGAGCAAGGCAGGGGGCGCTGACTATGGCTACACCTTC	CAWSKAGGADYGYTF
.	TRBJ2-3	TRBV7-3	16	TRBD2	TGTGCCAGCAGCTACCTAGCGGGGACTAGCACAGATACGCAGTATTTT	CASSYLAGTSTDTQYF
.	TRBJ2-7	TRBV6-2/TRBV6-3	11	.	TGTGCCAGCAGTTCCGCCTACGAGCAGTACTTC	CASSSAYEQYF
.	TRBJ1-6	TRBV30	15	TRBD1	TGTGCCTGGAGTGTACGGGGGACAGGGGCATCGTCCCTCCACTTT	CAWSVRGTGASSLHF
.	TRBJ1-3	TRBV9	18	TRBD1	TGTGCCAGCAGCGTAGCTACTTGGGGACAGCTCTCTGGAAACACCATATATTTT	CASSVATWGQLSGNTIYF
.	TRBJ1-5	TRBV30	15	.	TGTGCCTGGAGCCTGGGGGGGATTAACAATCAGCCCCAGCATTTT	CAWSLGGINNQPQHF
.	TRBJ2-7	TRBV19	14	.	TGTGCCAGTAGTAGCGGGTTGAGCTCCTACGAGCAGTACTTC	CASSSGLSSYEQYF